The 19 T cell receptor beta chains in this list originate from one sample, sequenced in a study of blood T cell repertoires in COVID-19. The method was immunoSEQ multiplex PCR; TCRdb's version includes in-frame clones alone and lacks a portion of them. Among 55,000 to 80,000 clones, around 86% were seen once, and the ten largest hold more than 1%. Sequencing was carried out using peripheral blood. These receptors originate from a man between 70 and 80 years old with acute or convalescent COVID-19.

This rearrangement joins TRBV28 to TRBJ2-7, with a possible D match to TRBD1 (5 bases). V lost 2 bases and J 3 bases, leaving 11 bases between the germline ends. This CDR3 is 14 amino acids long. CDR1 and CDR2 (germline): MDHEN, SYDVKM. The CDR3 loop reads CASSLIGVSYEQYF. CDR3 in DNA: TGTGCCAGCAGTTTAATAGGGGTAAGCTACGAGCAGTACTTC.

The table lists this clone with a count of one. In DNA form, the CDR3 reads TGTGCCAGCAGTCGACAGGGAACTACCACAGATACGCAGTATTTT. It encodes CASSRQGTTTDTQYF. The chain is built from TRBV5-4 and TRBJ2-3; 7 bases are a match to TRBD1. Trimming cost V 5 bases and J 2 bases; bases outside gene matches: 8. CDR3 length: 15 residues. The germline V gene encodes CDR1 SGHNT and CDR2 YYREEE (reference sequence).

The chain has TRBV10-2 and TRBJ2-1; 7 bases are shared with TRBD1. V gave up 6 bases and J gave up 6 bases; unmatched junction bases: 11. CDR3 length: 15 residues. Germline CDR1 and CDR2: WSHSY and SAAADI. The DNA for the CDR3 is TGCGCCAGCAGCGACGTACGGGCAGGGGGCAATGAGCAGTTCTTC. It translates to CASSDVRAGGNEQFF.

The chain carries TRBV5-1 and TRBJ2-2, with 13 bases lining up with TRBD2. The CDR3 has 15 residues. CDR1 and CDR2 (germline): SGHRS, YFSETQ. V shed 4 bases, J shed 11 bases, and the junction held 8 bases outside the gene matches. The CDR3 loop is CASSPGLAGAKELFF. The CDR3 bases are TGCGCCAGCAGCCCAGGACTAGCGGGGGCTAAAGAGCTGTTTTTT.

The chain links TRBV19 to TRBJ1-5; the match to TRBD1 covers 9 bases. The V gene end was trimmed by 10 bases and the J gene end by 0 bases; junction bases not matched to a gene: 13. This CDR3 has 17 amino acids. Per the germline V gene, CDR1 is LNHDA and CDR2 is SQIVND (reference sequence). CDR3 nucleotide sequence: TGTGCCACTCGGGGGGGACAGGGTCAACTTAGCAATCAGCCCCAGCATTTT. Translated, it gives CATRGGQGQLSNQPQHF.

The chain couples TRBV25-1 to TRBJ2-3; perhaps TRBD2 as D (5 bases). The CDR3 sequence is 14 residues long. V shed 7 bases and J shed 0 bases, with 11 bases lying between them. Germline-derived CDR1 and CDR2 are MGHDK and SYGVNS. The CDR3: CASTRAASTDTQYF. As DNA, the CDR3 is TGTGCCAGCACGAGGGCAGCTAGCACAGATACGCAGTATTTT.

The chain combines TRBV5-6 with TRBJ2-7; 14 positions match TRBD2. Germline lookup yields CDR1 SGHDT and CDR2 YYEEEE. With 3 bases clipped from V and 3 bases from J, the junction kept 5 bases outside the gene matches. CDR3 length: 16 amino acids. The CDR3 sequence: CASSSQGLAGVYEQYF. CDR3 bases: TGTGCCAGCAGCTCGCAGGGACTAGCGGGAGTCTACGAGCAGTACTTC.

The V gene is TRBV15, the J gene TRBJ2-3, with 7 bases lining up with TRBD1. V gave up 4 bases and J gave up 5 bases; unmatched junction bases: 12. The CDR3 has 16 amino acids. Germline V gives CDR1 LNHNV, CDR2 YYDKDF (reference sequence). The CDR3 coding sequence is TGTGCCACCAGCACCCTTCGGCACAGGGGCAGAGATACGCAGTATTTT. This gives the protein CATSTLRHRGRDTQYF.

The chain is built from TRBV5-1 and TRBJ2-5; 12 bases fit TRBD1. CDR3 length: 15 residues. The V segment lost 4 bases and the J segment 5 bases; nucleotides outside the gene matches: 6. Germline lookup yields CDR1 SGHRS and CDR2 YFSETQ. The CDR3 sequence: CASSPGTGGAETQYF. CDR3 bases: TGCGCCAGCAGCCCTGGGACAGGGGGCGCGGAGACCCAGTACTTC.

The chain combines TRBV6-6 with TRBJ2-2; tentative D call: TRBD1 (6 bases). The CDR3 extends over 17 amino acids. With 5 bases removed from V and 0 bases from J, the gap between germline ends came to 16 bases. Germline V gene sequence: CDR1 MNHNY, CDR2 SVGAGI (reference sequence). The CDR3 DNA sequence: TGTGCCAGCAGTCCCGACAGGTCCTTCGCGAACACCGGGGAGCTGTTTTTT. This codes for CASSPDRSFANTGELFF.

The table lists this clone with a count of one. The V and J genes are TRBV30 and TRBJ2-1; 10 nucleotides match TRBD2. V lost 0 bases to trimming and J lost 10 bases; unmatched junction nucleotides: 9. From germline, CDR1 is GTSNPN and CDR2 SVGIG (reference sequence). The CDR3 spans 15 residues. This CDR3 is CAWSVEAGGRGEQFF. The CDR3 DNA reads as TGTGCCTGGAGTGTAGAAGCGGGGGGGCGAGGGGAGCAGTTCTTC.

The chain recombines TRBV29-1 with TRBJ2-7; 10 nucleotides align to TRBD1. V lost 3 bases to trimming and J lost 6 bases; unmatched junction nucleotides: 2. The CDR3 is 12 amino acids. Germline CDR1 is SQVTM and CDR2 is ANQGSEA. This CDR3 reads CSVDRTGGEQYF. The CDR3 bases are TGCAGCGTTGATAGGACAGGGGGCGAGCAGTACTTC.

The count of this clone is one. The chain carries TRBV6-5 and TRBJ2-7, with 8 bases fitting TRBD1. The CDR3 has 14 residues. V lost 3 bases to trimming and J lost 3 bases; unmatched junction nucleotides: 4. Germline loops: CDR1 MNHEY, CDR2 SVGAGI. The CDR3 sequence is CASSYSTGVYEQYF. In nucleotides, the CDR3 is TGTGCCAGCAGTTATTCGACAGGGGTCTACGAGCAGTACTTC.

The CDR3 loop reads CASSSPTYEQYF. The CDR3 region has the DNA TGTGCCAGCAGCTCCCCCACCTACGAGCAGTACTTC. J is TRBJ2-7 and V is TRBV5-4; the D is unclear. The CDR3 covers 12 residues. Germline V lookup: CDR1 SGHNT, CDR2 YYREEE (reference sequence). V lost 3 bases and J 2 bases, leaving 6 bases between the germline ends.

DNA for the CDR3: TGTGCCAGCAGCCCGACCGGGGGGCCGAACACTGAAGCTTTCTTT. It specifies CASSPTGGPNTEAFF. The rearrangement links TRBV6-5 to TRBJ1-1; TRBD1 is a possible D gene (6 bases). Deletions cut 6 bases from V and 1 base from J, with 15 bases between. The germline CDR1 and CDR2 sequences are MNHEY and SVGAGI. The CDR3 extends over 15 amino acids.

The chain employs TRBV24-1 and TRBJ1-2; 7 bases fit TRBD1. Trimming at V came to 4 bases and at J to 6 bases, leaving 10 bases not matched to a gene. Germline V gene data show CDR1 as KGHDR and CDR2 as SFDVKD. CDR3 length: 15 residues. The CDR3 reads CATSDAGTEINGYTF. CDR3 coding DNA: TGTGCCACCAGTGACGCCGGGACAGAGATCAATGGCTACACCTTC.

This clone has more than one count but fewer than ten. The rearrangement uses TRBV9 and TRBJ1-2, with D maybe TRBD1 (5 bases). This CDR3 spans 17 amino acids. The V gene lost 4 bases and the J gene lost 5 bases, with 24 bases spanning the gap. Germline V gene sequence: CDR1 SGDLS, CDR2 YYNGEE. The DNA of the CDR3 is TGTGCCAGCAGCCCCCTGGGGGAGGTTATGATTCCATATGGCTACACCTTC. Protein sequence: CASSPLGEVMIPYGYTF.

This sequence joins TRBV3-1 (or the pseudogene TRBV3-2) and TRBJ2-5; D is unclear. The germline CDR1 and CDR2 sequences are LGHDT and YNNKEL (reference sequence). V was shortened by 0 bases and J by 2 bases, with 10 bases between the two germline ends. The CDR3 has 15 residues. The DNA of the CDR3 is TGTGCCAGCAGCCAAGATGTGACGACACAAGAGACCCAGTACTTC. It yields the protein CASSQDVTTQETQYF.

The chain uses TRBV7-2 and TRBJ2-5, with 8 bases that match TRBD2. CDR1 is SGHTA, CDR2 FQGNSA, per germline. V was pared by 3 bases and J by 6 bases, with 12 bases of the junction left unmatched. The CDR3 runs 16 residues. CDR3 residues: CASSLTPGLGVKTQYF. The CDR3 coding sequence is TGTGCCAGCAGCTTGACCCCGGGACTAGGGGTAAAGACCCAGTACTTC.